This TCR beta chain was recorded in a study of CD49a tissue-resident CD8 T cells in human skin (TCRdb year 2017). Notes on the research overall: Tissue-resident memory CD8+ T cell subsets in human skin, defined by CD49a, CD69 and CD103 expression, were examined in the study.

In sorted CD8+ T cells obtained from the blood, dermis and epidermis of roughly 5 healthy donors, TCR beta CDR3 regions were analysed. All TCR-sequenced donors were healthy individuals, and each provided both blood and skin samples. CD8+ T cell populations were isolated by sorting before TCR beta sequencing. Receptor amplification or capture employed the immunoSEQ multiplex PCR assay. Processing in the source paper ran as follows. Across the sorted blood, dermal and epidermal CD8+ T cell populations, TCR V beta family usage frequencies were compared. What TCRdb holds here is the immuneACCESS table cut down to in-frame rearrangements. Part of the clones is not present; checked against another copy, under half of the missing clones reflect an unresolved V gene, and the others are unexplained. V and J calls and clone size come straight from that table; D and trimming were deduced from the DNA. Present in this sample are about 1,500 clones, about two thirds of which were seen just once. Of the sample, about 40% is held by the ten largest clones.

Its CDR3 holds 17 amino acids, cysteine through phenylalanine. The only DNA kept is the CDR3, 51 bases in frame from the first base. CDR1 is given as MNHEY and CDR2 as SMNVEV, both from the germline V gene (reference sequence). Trimming takes 5 bases off V and 5 bases off J; junction bases not matched to a gene: 17. This clone has a handful of counts. The target of this receptor is not known. One base away there is no much larger clone; base qualities are not given. The sequence was collected from a human donor in good health. Sequencing was carried out using CLA- CD8+ effector memory T cells sorted from blood. The rearranged chain carries TRBV27 and TRBJ1-1, and TRBD1 aligns with 7 junction nucleotides. The CDR3 reads as follows: CASSPGAARGWGTEAFF. The nucleotide sequence is TGTGCCAGCAGTCCGGGGGCCGCCAGGGGGTGGGGAACTGAAGCTTTCTTT.